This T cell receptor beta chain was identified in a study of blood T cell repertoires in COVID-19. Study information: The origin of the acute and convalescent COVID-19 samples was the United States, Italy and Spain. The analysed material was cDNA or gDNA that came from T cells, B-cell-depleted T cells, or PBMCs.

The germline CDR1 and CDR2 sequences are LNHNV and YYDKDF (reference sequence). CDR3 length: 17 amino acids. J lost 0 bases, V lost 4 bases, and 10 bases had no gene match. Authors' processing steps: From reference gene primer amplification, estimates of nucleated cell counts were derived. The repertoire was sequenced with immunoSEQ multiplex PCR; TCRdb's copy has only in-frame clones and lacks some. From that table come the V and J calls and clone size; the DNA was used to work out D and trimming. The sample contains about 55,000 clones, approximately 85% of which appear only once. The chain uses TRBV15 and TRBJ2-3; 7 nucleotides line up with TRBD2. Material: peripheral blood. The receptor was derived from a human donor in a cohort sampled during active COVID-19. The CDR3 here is CATSMRSLAVSTDTQYF. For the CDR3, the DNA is TGTGCCACCAGCATGCGGTCGCTAGCGGTTAGCACAGATACGCAGTATTTT.